The rows below give T cell receptor beta chains drawn from one sample of a study of CD8 T cells in Susac syndrome. Via MiXCR, TCRdb re-called the immunoSEQ multiplex PCR reads, giving one row per CDR3 protein. The top ten hold around 0.16% of the sample, which has around 200,000 distinct CDR3 sequences, 95% seen once. Sequencing input: CD8+ T cells from PBMCs. The receptors originated from a human donor with Susac syndrome. The CDR3 runs from the conserved cysteine through the conserved F or W.

TRBJ1-5 TRBV9 CASSVDGLSNQPQHF
TRBJ2-2 TRBV12-3/TRBV12-4 CATKWQGRGELFF
TRBJ1-2 TRBV5-1 CASSLDKNYGYTF
TRBJ2-1 TRBV30 CAWSAANNEQFF
TRBJ2-1 TRBV2 CASSEARKTYNEQFF
TRBJ2-1 TRBV11-2 CASSLDGQGNNEQFF
TRBJ2-7 TRBV20-1 CSANTGNEQYF
TRBJ1-5 TRBV28 CASSAGRPPIVLPQHF
TRBJ2-1 TRBV29-1 CSVEGEQNEQFF
TRBJ2-5 TRBV9 CASSVGNGRAGETQYF
TRBJ2-4 TRBV18 CASSPSGGGGGVSKNIQYF
TRBJ2-7 TRBV3-1 CASSQEPSPVYEQYF
TRBJ2-7 TRBV19 CATAGAREQYF
TRBJ1-5 TRBV30 CAWSVRFGDRPQHF
TRBJ1-4 TRBV20-1 CSAPPRELATNEKLFF
TRBJ2-2 TRBV10-3 CAISETNTGELFF
TRBJ2-7 TRBV27 CATKGSNSYEQYF
TRBJ2-6 TRBV15 CATGESSGANVLTF
TRBJ2-3 TRBV6-5 CASSPYGSTDTQYF
TRBJ2-5 TRBV29-1 CSVRDETQETQYF
TRBJ2-3 TRBV7-9 CASSQQGSTDTQYF
TRBJ2-1 TRBV4-1 CASSQESGGHEQFF
TRBJ2-1 TRBV20-1 CSALNRQAPSPQSEQFF
TRBJ1-2 TRBV30 CAWSGEGSPGTDYGYTF
TRBJ2-3 TRBV4-1 CASSQGVPGGPSTDTQYF
TRBJ1-2 TRBV20-1 CSAPSDWTGGYYGYTF
TRBJ2-7 TRBV27 CASSSLLGYTYEQYF
TRBJ1-1 TRBV30 CAWSVMHTEAFF
TRBJ2-1 TRBV9 CASSVVGGFDEQFF
TRBJ2-7 TRBV25-1 CASSITDESSYEQYF
TRBJ2-1 TRBV24-1 CATSDHLAETKNEQFF
TRBJ1-1 TRBV6-4 CASSLDPDTEAFF
TRBJ2-7 TRBV28 CASSIRVYYEQYF
TRBJ1-1 TRBV14 CASSQDWGNTEAFF
TRBJ2-3 TRBV5-6 CASGRTGNLDTQYF
TRBJ1-4 TRBV20-1 CSARTPTNEKLFF
TRBJ2-7 TRBV12-3/TRBV12-4 CASSTTSIGEQYF
TRBJ2-7 TRBV28 CASSSPGQGATYEQYF
TRBJ2-3 TRBV27 CASSPPARYTQYF
TRBJ1-2 TRBV15 CATSRETRESYGYTF
TRBJ2-2 TRBV9 CASSSDRDAGELFF